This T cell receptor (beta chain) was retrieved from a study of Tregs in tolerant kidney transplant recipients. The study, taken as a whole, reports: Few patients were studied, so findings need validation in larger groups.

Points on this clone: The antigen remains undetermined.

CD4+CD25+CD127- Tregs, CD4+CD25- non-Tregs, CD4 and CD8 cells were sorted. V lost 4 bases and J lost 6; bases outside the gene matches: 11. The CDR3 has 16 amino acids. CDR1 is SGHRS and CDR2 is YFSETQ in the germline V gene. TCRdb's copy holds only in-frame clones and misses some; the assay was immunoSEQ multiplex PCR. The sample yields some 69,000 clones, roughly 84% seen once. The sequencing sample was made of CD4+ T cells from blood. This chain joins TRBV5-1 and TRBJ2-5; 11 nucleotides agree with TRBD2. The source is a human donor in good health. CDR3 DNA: TGCGCCAGCAGCCAAGATGTAGCGGGAGGGGGCAAGACCCAGTACTTC. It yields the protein CASSQDVAGGGKTQYF.